Below, one T cell receptor (beta chain) is given with its context. The entry originates in a study of technical replicates of blood from a handful of donors. TCRdb's copy holds only in-frame clones and misses some; the assay was immunoSEQ multiplex PCR. The sample includes around 63,000 clones, around 93% of them seen just once. CDR1 and CDR2 (germline): LGHNA, YNFKEQ. This CDR3 contains 15 residues. The V gene end was trimmed by 1 base and the J gene end by 8 bases; junction bases not matched to a gene: 9. The sequenced material came from PBMCs. The TCR originated in a human donor in good health. Some clones in this sample may be carry-over from other donors' samples. V usage is TRBV4-2 and J usage is TRBJ1-2; 8 bases agree with TRBD1. CDR3 DNA sequence: TGTGCCAGCAGCCAAGGGACAGGGTACGAATACGGCTACACCTTC. Translation: CASSQGTGYEYGYTF.